This T cell receptor (beta chain) was sequenced during a study of T cell responses to AZD1222 COVID-19 vaccine. Study results and limitations: Unmutated regions of variants are reportedly targeted by nearly half of spike-specific TCRs. The study found vaccine-associated CD4 TCRs spanning spike, dominant at 160-218 and 743-854. Increased Spike-specific TCR breadth and depth were observed after two AZD1222 doses.

In regard to this clone: Its target is not known.

Profiled with immunoSEQ multiplex PCR; TCRdb holds only in-frame clones, not every one. Counted here are some 170,000 clones, 70% to 90% occurring once; the ten biggest clones make up roughly 4%. Trimming removed 5 bases from V and 0 bases from J, with 17 bases in between. The CDR3 covers 17 residues. Germline CDR1 SGHNT, CDR2 YENEEA. This TCR was sampled from an adult who received the MenACWY meningococcal vaccine as a control. The chain has TRBV11-3 and TRBJ2-1; D unresolved. The sample in question was peripheral blood, obtained 28 days after the second dose of the MenACWY control vaccine. The CDR3 DNA reads TGTGCCAGCAGCCTCCATTCGGCGGTGAGCTCCTACAATGAGCAGTTCTTC. Protein sequence: CASSLHSAVSSYNEQFF.